The 30 T cell receptor beta chains below come from one sample, sequenced in a study of blood T cells in healthy people across ages. A sample-barcoded 5' primer and a J-beta primer mix were used in a second PCR of about 7 to 12 cycles. One entry per CDR3 protein results from TCRdb running MiXCR on the 5' RACE reads. The sample has about 640,000 distinct CDR3 sequences, roughly 50% seen once. Material: blood. The receptors shown here come from a man aged 55-75 years in good health.

The rearrangement links TRBV5-1 to TRBJ2-5; 9 nucleotides align to TRBD1. Germline assignment: CDR1 SGHRS and CDR2 YFSETQ. The CDR3 sequence is 16 residues long. V was pared by 4 bases and J by 5 bases, with 12 bases of the junction left unmatched. The CDR3 DNA follows: TGCGCCAGCAGCCCTCAGCCGGGACAGGGTTTTGAGACCCAGTACTTC. Translated, it gives CASSPQPGQGFETQYF. The full variable domain, with the rest looked up from reference TRBV5-1 and TRBJ2-5, is KAGVTQTPRYLIKTRGQQVTLSCSPISGHRSVSWYQQTPGQGLQFLFEYFSETQRNKGNFPGRFSGRQFSNSRSEMNVSTLELGDSALYLCASSPQPGQGFETQYFGPGTRLLVL.

The chain uses TRBV7-2 and TRBJ2-1; 9 nucleotides align to TRBD1. V was pared by 5 bases and J by 10 bases, with 9 bases of the junction left unmatched. This CDR3 has 14 residues. CDR1 and CDR2 (germline): SGHTA, FQGNSA. As DNA, the CDR3 is TGTGCCAGCAGCCCCGGGACAGGGTATTGGGAGCAGTTCTTC. This translates into CASSPGTGYWEQFF.

This chain links TRBV15 with TRBJ2-3, with D hard to call. V lost 1 base and J 2 bases, leaving 4 bases between the germline ends. The CDR3 is 13 amino acids. Germline assignment: CDR1 LNHNV and CDR2 YYDKDF (reference sequence). The CDR3 here is CATSRGVTDTQYF. CDR3 nucleotides: TGTGCCACCAGCAGAGGTGTCACAGATACGCAGTATTTT.

The chain couples TRBV7-9 to TRBJ1-1, with 8 bases matching TRBD1. Germline V CDR1 and CDR2: SEHNR, FQNEAQ (reference sequence). J was trimmed by 8 bases and V by 4 bases; bases with no gene match: 6. The CDR3 sequence is 13 residues long. CDR3 coding DNA: TGTGCCAGCAGCTCGACAGGGGCCTGGGAAGCTTTCTTT. Its translation is CASSSTGAWEAFF.

This rearrangement joins TRBV13 to TRBJ2-7, with D uncertain. The J call could be wrong; TRBJ2-5 is a better fit for the DNA end. Germline V gives CDR1 PRHDT, CDR2 FYEKMQ (reference sequence). This CDR3 spans 14 amino acids. CDR3 in DNA: TGTGCCAGCAGCTTAACCGGCCACGGAGAGACCCAGTACTTC. Translation gives CASSLTGHGETQYF.

The table lists this clonotype with a few counts. The V call is TRBV7-2, the J call TRBJ2-3, with TRBD1 matching 10 bases. V lost 4 bases and J lost 2; bases outside the gene matches: 9. The length of the CDR3 is 17 residues. Germline V gene sequence: CDR1 SGHTA, CDR2 FQGNSA. In DNA, the CDR3 is TGTGCCAGCAGCTCCTCCCGACAGGGGGCTTTCACAGATACGCAGTATTTT. Translation gives CASSSSRQGAFTDTQYF.

This clonotype came up a few times. The chain has TRBV27 and TRBJ2-5, with TRBD2 identical over 10 bases. Germline V CDR1 and CDR2: MNHEY, SMNVEV (reference sequence). The CDR3 is 15 residues long. V lost 0 bases, J lost 5 bases, and 3 bases stayed unmatched. The CDR3 nucleotides read TGTGCCAGCAGTTTATCGCTAGCGGGGGTGGAGACCCAGTACTTC. Protein sequence: CASSLSLAGVETQYF.

The genes are TRBV10-3 and TRBJ2-3; no reliable D call. The V gene's germline CDR1 is ENHRY and CDR2 SYGVKD. Trimming removed 4 bases at V and 3 bases at J, with 5 bases between. This CDR3 has 12 residues. The CDR3 DNA follows: TGTGCCATCAGTGGACGGACAGATACGCAGTATTTT. It codes for CAISGRTDTQYF.

The chain employs TRBV10-3 and TRBJ2-1; TRBD2 aligns across 7 bases. The length of the CDR3 is 14 residues. Trimming cost V 4 bases and J 6 bases; bases outside gene matches: 6. Germline values: CDR1 ENHRY, CDR2 SYGVKD. CDR3 amino acids: CAISVGLAANEQFF. CDR3 in DNA: TGTGCCATCAGTGTGGGCCTAGCGGCCAATGAGCAGTTCTTC.

This rearrangement joins TRBV3-1 to TRBJ2-5; possibly TRBD2 for D (6 bases). The CDR3 sequence is 16 residues long. The V end lost 1 base, the J end lost 0 bases, and 12 bases lay between the germline ends. Germline CDR1 is LGHDT and CDR2 is YNNKEL (reference sequence). CDR3 in DNA: TGTGCCAGCAGCCAAGGGGTAGCGGAGAACCAAGAGACCCAGTACTTC. Its translation: CASSQGVAENQETQYF.

In this sample, this clonotype turned up a few times. V and J are TRBV28 and TRBJ2-1; no definite D call. Per the germline V gene, CDR1 is MDHEN and CDR2 is SYDVKM. The length of the CDR3 is 13 residues. The V end lost 5 bases, the J end lost 11 bases, and 16 bases lay between the germline ends. The CDR3 protein is CASSPPQSSQQFF. CDR3 bases: TGTGCCAGCAGTCCCCCCCAATCGTCGCAGCAGTTCTTC.

Concerning this clonotype: At one of its ends the junction is not consistent with the germline gene, which may arise from a read error. J is TRBJ2-5 and V is TRBV5-1; no clear D gene. The CDR3 loop spans 12 amino acids. CDR1 SGHRS and CDR2 YFSETQ come from the germline V gene. The CDR3 loop reads CASSLDTETQYF. CDR3 sequence (DNA): TGTGCCAGCAGCTTAGATACGGAGACCCAGTACTTC.

CDR3 region: CSARWPRVEETQYF. The CDR3 bases are TGCAGTGCTAGATGGCCCAGGGTGGAAGAGACCCAGTACTTC. The V gene is TRBV20-1, the J gene TRBJ2-5; possible D gene TRBD1, 5 bases. V lost 2 bases, J lost 3 bases, and 13 bases lay in between. Germline CDR1 and CDR2: DFQATT and SNEGSKA (reference sequence). This CDR3 has 14 amino acids.

The rearrangement joins TRBV7-9 to TRBJ2-1, with D hard to call. Deletions cut 5 bases from V and 2 bases from J, with 10 bases between. The CDR3 loop spans 14 amino acids. From germline, CDR1 is SEHNR and CDR2 FQNEAQ (reference sequence). The CDR3 DNA reads as TGTGCCAGCAGCCCACCTGGCCCCTACAATGAGCAGTTCTTC. This encodes CASSPPGPYNEQFF.

This clonotype was found a few times. The chain employs TRBV20-1 and TRBJ1-5; 10 bases map to TRBD1. J gave up 0 bases and V 5 bases, and 10 bases lay outside the gene matches. Germline V lookup: CDR1 DFQATT, CDR2 SNEGSKA (reference sequence). The CDR3 sequence is 17 residues long. Written as DNA, the CDR3 is TGCAGTGCTGAGGGTGGACAGGGGGAGAGTAGCAATCAGCCCCAGCATTTT. It yields the protein CSAEGGQGESSNQPQHF.

The chain recombines TRBV4-1 with TRBJ2-3; 7 nucleotides line up with TRBD1. The CDR3 runs 16 residues. Germline V lookup: CDR1 MGHRA, CDR2 YSYEKL. Trimming cost V 0 bases and J 4 bases; bases outside gene matches: 7. The CDR3 is CASSQEDRVGADTQYF. DNA of the CDR3: TGCGCCAGCAGCCAAGAAGACAGGGTAGGCGCAGATACGCAGTATTTT.

This clonotype was seen just once. The chain carries TRBV5-6 and TRBJ2-1, with D possibly matching TRBD1 (5 bases). This CDR3 spans 15 amino acids. V lost 3 bases, J lost 8 bases, and 18 bases lay in between. Germline V gene data show CDR1 as SGHDT and CDR2 as YYEEEE. The CDR3 sequence is CASSSGLVSGYEQFF. DNA for the CDR3: TGTGCCAGCAGCTCCGGGCTAGTATCAGGGTATGAGCAGTTCTTC.

In its sample, this clonotype was seen a few times. This sequence joins TRBV3-1 and TRBJ2-5, with D maybe TRBD2 (6 bases). Germline assignment: CDR1 LGHDT and CDR2 YNNKEL (reference sequence). The CDR3 spans 16 residues. Trimming took 1 base from V and 1 from J, leaving 13 bases between them. CDR3: CASSQGGRGLQETQYF. In DNA, the CDR3 is TGTGCCAGCAGCCAAGGAGGGCGGGGCCTCCAAGAGACCCAGTACTTC.

V usage is TRBV6-6 and J usage is TRBJ2-5; weak D call: TRBD1 (6 bases). CDR3 length: 15 residues. V was pared by 2 bases and J by 4 bases, with 14 bases between. The V gene's germline CDR1 is MNHNY and CDR2 SVGAGI (reference sequence). This CDR3 is CASSYQMTGRETQYF. The CDR3, as DNA: TGTGCCAGCAGTTACCAAATGACAGGCAGAGAGACCCAGTACTTC.

The V call is TRBV25-1, the J call TRBJ1-2, with 9 bases fitting TRBD1. Trimming cost V 4 bases and J 4 bases; bases outside gene matches: 7. The CDR3 covers 15 residues. CDR1 and CDR2 (germline): MGHDK, SYGVNS. The CDR3 DNA is TGTGCCAGCAGTGCGCCGACAGGGGGGGTCTATGGCTACACCTTC. Its translation is CASSAPTGGVYGYTF.

The DNA of the CDR3 is TGTGCCAGCCAAGAGGAGGGTTCAGCAGCCAAAAACATTCAGTACTTC. Its translation is CASQEEGSAAKNIQYF. V gene TRBV28 combines with J gene TRBJ2-4, with D possibly TRBD2 on 6 matching bases. V lost 8 bases and J 0 bases, leaving 17 bases between the germline ends. There are 16 residues in the CDR3. Germline loops: CDR1 MDHEN, CDR2 SYDVKM.

V gene TRBV11-2 combines with J gene TRBJ1-5; possibly TRBD1 for D (5 bases). Germline V gives CDR1 SGHAT, CDR2 FQNNGV. V was pared by 5 bases and J by 5 bases, with 16 bases between. This CDR3 region has 15 residues. The CDR3 coding sequence is TGTGCCAGCAGCCGAGGGACGGAACCCTATCAGCCCCAGCATTTT. It yields the protein CASSRGTEPYQPQHF.

The V gene is TRBV28, the J gene TRBJ2-5, with D hard to call. CDR3 length equals 14 residues. The V gene's germline CDR1 is MDHEN and CDR2 SYDVKM. V gave up 3 bases and J gave up 4 bases, with 12 bases separating them. CDR3 protein: CASSFIRAVETQYF. The DNA for the CDR3 is TGTGCCAGCAGTTTCATCCGGGCCGTAGAGACCCAGTACTTC.

This clonotype has just one count. The chain recombines TRBV25-1 with TRBJ2-7; weak D call: TRBD1 (5 bases). Germline V CDR1 and CDR2: MGHDK, SYGVNS. V was shortened by 3 bases and J by 0 bases, with 12 bases between the two germline ends. The CDR3 length is 15 residues. CDR3: CASSEGHRRSYEQYF. CDR3 sequence (DNA): TGTGCCAGCAGTGAGGGGCACAGGCGCTCCTACGAGCAGTACTTC.

This clonotype was detected a few times. The chain recombines TRBV5-5 with TRBJ1-6; no clear D. CDR1 and CDR2 from the germline V gene are SGHKS and YYEKEE (reference sequence). V was trimmed by 0 bases and J by 14 bases, leaving 18 bases between them. This CDR3 region has 15 residues. CDR3 residues: CASSLDGSVWVALHF. The CDR3 DNA sequence: TGTGCCAGCAGCTTGGACGGTTCTGTTTGGGTAGCCCTCCACTTT.

The rearrangement joins TRBV7-9 to TRBJ1-1; the D is unclear. Between the trimmed V and J ends, which lost 4 bases and 3 bases, there was a span of 12 bases. Germline V gene sequence: CDR1 SEHNR, CDR2 FQNEAQ (reference sequence). The CDR3 contains 14 residues. CDR3 loop: CASSSHQEDTEAFF. CDR3 DNA sequence: TGTGCCAGCAGCTCACATCAGGAGGACACTGAAGCTTTCTTT.

This clonotype was picked up a small number of times. The chain carries TRBV3-1 and TRBJ2-1, with D perhaps given as TRBD1 or TRBD2 (5 bases each). Germline loops: CDR1 LGHDT, CDR2 YNNKEL (reference sequence). V was shortened by 1 base and J by 8 bases, with 15 bases between the two germline ends. The CDR3 covers 15 residues. The CDR3, as DNA: TGTGCCAGCAGCCAAGGGGGGAGCCGGGTGGATGAGCAGTTCTTC. This sequence encodes CASSQGGSRVDEQFF.

The rearrangement uses TRBV11-3 and TRBJ2-5; D unresolved. Per the germline V gene, CDR1 is SGHNT and CDR2 is YENEEA. The length of the CDR3 is 13 residues. The germline V and J ends were trimmed by 5 bases and 5 bases, with 12 bases remaining between them. CDR3: CASSKGPGETQYF. CDR3 sequence (DNA): TGTGCCAGCAGCAAAGGACCTGGGGAGACCCAGTACTTC.

The V call is TRBV13, the J call TRBJ2-7, with D perhaps matching TRBD2 (5 bases). Germline V gives CDR1 PRHDT, CDR2 FYEKMQ (reference sequence). The germline V and J ends were trimmed by 0 bases and 2 bases, with 14 bases remaining between them. CDR3 length equals 16 residues. CDR3 loop: CASSLGRGATPYEQYF. CDR3 in DNA: TGTGCCAGCAGCTTAGGCCGGGGAGCAACCCCCTACGAGCAGTACTTC.

The chain joins TRBV28 to TRBJ1-2, with D possibly matching TRBD1 (6 bases). The CDR3 is 13 residues long. V dropped 6 bases and J dropped 4 bases, with 12 bases sitting between them. CDR1 is MDHEN, CDR2 SYDVKM, per germline. Here the CDR3 reads CASRLQGPYGYTF. The CDR3 DNA follows: TGTGCCAGCAGGCTACAGGGACCCTATGGCTACACCTTC.